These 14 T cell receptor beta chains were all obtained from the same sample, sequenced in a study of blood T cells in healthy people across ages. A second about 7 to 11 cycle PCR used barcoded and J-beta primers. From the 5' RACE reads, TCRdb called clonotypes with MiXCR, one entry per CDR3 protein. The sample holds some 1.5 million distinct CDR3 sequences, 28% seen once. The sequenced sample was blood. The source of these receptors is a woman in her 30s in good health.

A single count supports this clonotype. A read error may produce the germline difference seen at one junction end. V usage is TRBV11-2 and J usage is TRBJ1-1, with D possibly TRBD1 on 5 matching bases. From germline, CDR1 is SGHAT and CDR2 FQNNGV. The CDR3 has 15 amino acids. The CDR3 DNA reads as TGTACCAGCAGCTTAGGCAGGGTGGTGGGCACTGAAGCTTTCTTT. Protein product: CTSSLGRVVGTEAFF.

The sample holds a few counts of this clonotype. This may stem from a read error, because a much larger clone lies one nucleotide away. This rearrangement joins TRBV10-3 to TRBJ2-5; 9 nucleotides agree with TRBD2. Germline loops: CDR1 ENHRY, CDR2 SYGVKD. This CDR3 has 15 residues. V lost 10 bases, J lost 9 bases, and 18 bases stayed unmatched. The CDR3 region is CATGRGAGGEEAQYF. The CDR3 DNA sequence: TGTGCCACGGGCCGGGGAGCGGGGGGTGAGGAGGCCCAGTACTTC.

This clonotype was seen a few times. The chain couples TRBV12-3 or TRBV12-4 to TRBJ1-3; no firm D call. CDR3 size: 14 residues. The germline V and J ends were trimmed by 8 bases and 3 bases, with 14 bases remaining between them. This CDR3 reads CASFYGGGGNTIYF. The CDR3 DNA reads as TGTGCCAGCTTCTACGGCGGAGGTGGAAACACCATATATTTT.

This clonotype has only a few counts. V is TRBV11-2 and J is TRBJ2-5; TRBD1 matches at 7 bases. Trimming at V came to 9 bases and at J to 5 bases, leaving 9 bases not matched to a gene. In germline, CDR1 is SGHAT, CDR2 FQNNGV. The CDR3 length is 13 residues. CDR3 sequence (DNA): TGTGCCAGACTAGACAGGGCGGAGGAGACCCAGTACTTC. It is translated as CARLDRAEETQYF. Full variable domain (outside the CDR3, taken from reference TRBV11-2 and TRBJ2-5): EAGVAQSPRYKIIEKRQSVAFWCNPISGHATLYWYQQILGQGPKLLIQFQNNGVVDDSQLPKDRFSAERLKGVDSTLKIQPAKLEDSAVYLCARLDRAEETQYFGPGTRLLVL.

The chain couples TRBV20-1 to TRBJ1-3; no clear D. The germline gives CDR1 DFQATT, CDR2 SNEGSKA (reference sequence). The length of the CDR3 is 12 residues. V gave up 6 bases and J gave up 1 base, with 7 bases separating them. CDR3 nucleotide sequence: TGCAGTGCCTGGGATTCTGGAAACACCATATATTTT. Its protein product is CSAWDSGNTIYF.

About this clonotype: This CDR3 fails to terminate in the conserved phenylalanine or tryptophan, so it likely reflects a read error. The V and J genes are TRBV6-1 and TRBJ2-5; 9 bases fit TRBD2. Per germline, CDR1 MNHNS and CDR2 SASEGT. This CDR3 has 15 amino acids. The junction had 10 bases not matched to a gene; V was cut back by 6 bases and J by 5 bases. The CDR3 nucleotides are TGTGCCAGCAGGGAAATAGCGGGAGTGGGGGAGACCCAGTACTGC. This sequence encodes CASREIAGVGETQYC.

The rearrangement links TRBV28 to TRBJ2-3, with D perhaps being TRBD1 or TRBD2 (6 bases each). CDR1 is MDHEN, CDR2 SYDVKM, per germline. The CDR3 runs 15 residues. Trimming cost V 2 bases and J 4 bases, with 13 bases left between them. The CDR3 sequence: CASSLRGHGADTQYF. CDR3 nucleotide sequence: TGTGCCAGCAGTTTACGGGGGCACGGGGCAGATACGCAGTATTTT.

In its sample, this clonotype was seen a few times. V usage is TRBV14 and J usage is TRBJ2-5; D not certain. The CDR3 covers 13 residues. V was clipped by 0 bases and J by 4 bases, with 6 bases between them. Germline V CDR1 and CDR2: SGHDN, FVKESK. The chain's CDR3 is CASSQDLPETQYF. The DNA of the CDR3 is TGTGCCAGCAGCCAAGATCTGCCAGAGACCCAGTACTTC.

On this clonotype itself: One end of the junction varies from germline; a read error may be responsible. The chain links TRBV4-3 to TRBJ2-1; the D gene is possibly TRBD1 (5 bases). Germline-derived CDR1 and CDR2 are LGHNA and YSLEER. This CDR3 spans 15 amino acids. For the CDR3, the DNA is TGCGCCAACAGCCAAGATTGGGGCCGACGAGGTGAGCAGTTCTTC. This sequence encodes CANSQDWGRRGEQFF.

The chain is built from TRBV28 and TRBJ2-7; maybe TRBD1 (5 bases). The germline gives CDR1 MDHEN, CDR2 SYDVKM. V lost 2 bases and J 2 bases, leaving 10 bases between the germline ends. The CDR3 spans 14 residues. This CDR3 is CASSLQQAPYEQYF. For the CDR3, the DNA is TGTGCCAGCAGTTTACAACAGGCGCCCTACGAGCAGTACTTC.

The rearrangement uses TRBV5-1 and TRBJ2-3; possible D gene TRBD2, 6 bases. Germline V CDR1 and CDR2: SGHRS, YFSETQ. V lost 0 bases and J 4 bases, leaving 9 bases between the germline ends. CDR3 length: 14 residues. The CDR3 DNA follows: TGCGCCAGCAGCTTGGGCGGGGTCGCAGATACGCAGTATTTT. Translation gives CASSLGGVADTQYF.

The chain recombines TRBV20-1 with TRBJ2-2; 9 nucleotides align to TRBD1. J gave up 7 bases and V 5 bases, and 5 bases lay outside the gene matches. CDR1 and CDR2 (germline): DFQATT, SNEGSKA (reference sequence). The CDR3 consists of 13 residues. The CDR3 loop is CSAPDRGGGELFF. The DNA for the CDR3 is TGCAGTGCTCCGGACAGGGGAGGCGGGGAGCTGTTTTTT.

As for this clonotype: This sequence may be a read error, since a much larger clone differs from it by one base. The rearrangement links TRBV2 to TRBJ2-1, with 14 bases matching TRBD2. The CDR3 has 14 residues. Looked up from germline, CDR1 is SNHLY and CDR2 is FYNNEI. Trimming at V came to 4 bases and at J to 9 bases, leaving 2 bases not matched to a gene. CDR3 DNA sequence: TGTGCCAGCAGTGGAGGGACTAGCGGGGGTGAGCAGTTCTTC. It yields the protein CASSGGTSGGEQFF. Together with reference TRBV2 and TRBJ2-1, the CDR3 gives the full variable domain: EPEVTQTPSHQVTQMGQEVILRCVPISNHLYFYWYRQILGQKVEFLVSFYNNEISEKSEIFDDQFSVERPDGSNFTLKIRSTKLEDSAMYFCASSGGTSGGEQFFGPGTRLTVL.

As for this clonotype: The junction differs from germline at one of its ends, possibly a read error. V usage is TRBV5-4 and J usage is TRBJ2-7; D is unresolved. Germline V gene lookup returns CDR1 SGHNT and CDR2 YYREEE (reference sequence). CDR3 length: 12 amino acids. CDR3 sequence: CASSLERHEQYF. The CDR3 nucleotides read TGTGCCAGCAGTTTGGAGCGACACGAGCAGTACTTC.